The 25 T cell receptor delta chains given below trace back to one sample, sequenced in a study of γδ T cells in repeated Plasmodium falciparum infection. Flow sorting of PBMC yielded separate Vgamma9/Vdelta2+ and Vdelta2-negative gammadelta T cell populations for bulk repertoire analysis. TCRdb used CATT to re-call clones from the multiplex PCR reads. The sample holds around 46,000 delta-chain clones; approximately 1.5% are singletons and the top ten take around 8.6%. The sequenced material came from gamma-delta T cells from blood. The receptors were sampled from a pool of human donors (malaria-infected and uninfected, not separated).

This clone showed up just a few times. Since a far larger clone is one base different, this is likely a read error. The sample contains more than one DNA sequence encoding this CDR3. The chain combines TRDV3 with TRDJ1, with D possibly matching TRDD3 (5 bases). CDR3 length equals 15 residues. V dropped 3 bases and J dropped 4 bases, with 21 bases sitting between them. CDR1 and CDR2 from the germline V gene are TVYSNPD and GDNSRS (reference sequence). DNA for the CDR3: TGTGCCTTCATTGCGGGGGTCTGGAGAAGCGATAAACTCATCTTT. Its protein is CAFIAGVWRSDKLIF.

This clone was seen only a few times. The mismatch at residue 9 between this DNA's translation and the TCRdb protein of a much larger clone likely reflects a read error; the protein shown is translated from the DNA. This chain uses TRDV3 with TRDJ3; TRDD2 aligns across 9 bases. TCRdb leaves out the J gene; it was filled in here by matching the DNA to germline. This CDR3 is 20 amino acids long. Per the germline V gene, CDR1 is TVYSNPD and CDR2 is GDNSRS (reference sequence). V was pared by 4 bases and J by 0 bases, with 16 bases of the junction left unmatched. CDR3 protein: CASWPSYVPGRSWDTRQMFF. The CDR3 nucleotides are TGTGCCTCCTGGCCTTCCTACGTACCTGGACGCTCCTGGGACACCCGACAGATGTTTTTC. The full variable domain, in which reference TRDV3 and TRDJ3 provide the parts outside the CDR3, is CDKVTQSSPDQTVASGSEVVLLCTYDTVYSNPDLFWYRIRPDYSFQFVFYGDNSRSEGADFTQGRFSVKHILTQKAFHLVISPVRTEDSATYYCASWPSYVPGRSWDTRQMFFGTGIKLFVEP.

On this clone itself: The protein TCRdb gives is from a much larger clone and does not agree with this DNA's translation at residue 3, likely a read error; the protein shown here comes from the DNA. The chain recombines TRDV1 with TRDJ1, with TRDD2 identical over 8 bases. Germline V gives CDR1 TSWWSYY, CDR2 QGS. This CDR3 is 17 amino acids long. The CDR3 here is CAIGETSYLPQEGGLIF. CDR3 DNA sequence: TGTGCTATTGGGGAGACTTCCTACCTCCCGCAAGAAGGTGGACTCATCTTT.

This clone has ten or more counts. V usage is TRDV2 and J usage is TRDJ1, with 9 bases fitting TRDD3. Matching the DNA to germline supplied the J gene, which TCRdb does not give. After removal of 7 bases from V and 0 bases from J, the junction contained 26 bases not matched to a gene. The CDR3 runs 21 residues. Per the germline V gene, CDR1 is GEAIGNYY and CDR2 is EKD. The CDR3 protein is CACEKVGTGGIPSGHTDKLIF. The CDR3 bases are TGTGCCTGCGAAAAGGTAGGGACTGGGGGGATACCGTCAGGACACACCGATAAACTCATCTTT.

Points on this clone: TCRdb has a much larger clone's protein, which differs at residue 3 from the translation of this DNA, likely because of a read error; what is shown is the protein translated from the DNA. The genes are TRDV1 and TRDJ1, with 12 nucleotides matching TRDD3. Here the J gene came from matching the DNA to germline, since TCRdb omits it. Per germline, CDR1 TSWWSYY and CDR2 QGS. This CDR3 is 24 amino acids long. The CDR3 loop reads CAFGVNFPNPDWGILERNTDKLIF. As DNA, the CDR3 is TGTGCTTTTGGGGTGAACTTCCCAAACCCTGACTGGGGGATACTTGAGCGGAACACCGATAAACTCATCTTT.

This clone was seen at least ten times. Since a much larger clone is just one base distant, this may be a read error. This sample includes further DNA sequences coding for the same CDR3. The gene calls are TRDV1 and TRDJ3, with 8 bases identical to TRDD3. CDR3 length equals 22 residues. Trimming removed 1 base from V and 0 bases from J; junction bases left unmatched: 14. The V gene's germline CDR1 is TSWWSYY and CDR2 QGS. The CDR3 sequence is CALGERLLGALQGSWDTRQMFF. The DNA for the CDR3 is TGTGCTCTTGGGGAACGTCTACTGGGGGCCCTCCAGGGCTCCTGGGACACCCGACAGATGTTTTTC.

Comment on this clone: This DNA's translation and the protein TCRdb lists, from a much larger clone, do not match at residue 6, likely due to a read error; the protein shown is translated from the DNA. This chain links TRDV2 with TRDJ1; TRDD3 aligns across 7 bases. The J gene is not listed in TCRdb, so it was assigned here from a DNA match to germline. The ends lost 0 bases at V and 4 bases at J; junction bases unmatched: 19. The CDR3 covers 19 residues. Germline V CDR1 and CDR2: GEAIGNYY, EKD. CDR3 nucleotides: TGTGCCTGTGACACCGCTTCATCGTACTGGGGCCCAAGGGGCGATAAACTCATCTTT. Protein: CACDTASSYWGPRGDKLIF.

At least ten counts were recorded for this clone. J is TRDJ1 and V is TRDV1, with TRDD3 matching over 11 bases. The CDR3 has 19 amino acids. Germline loops: CDR1 TSWWSYY, CDR2 QGS. Germline trimming cut 7 bases from V and 0 bases from J; bases unmatched to any gene: 16. The CDR3 DNA is TGTGCTCTTGAGAAACCTTACGCCCTGGGGGATACTAACACCGATAAACTCATCTTT. Translation: CALEKPYALGDTNTDKLIF.

This clone was counted many times. The CDR3 is CACDTVKGLGDRPHWDKLIF. The DNA for the CDR3 is TGTGCCTGTGACACCGTGAAGGGGCTGGGGGATCGCCCTCATTGGGATAAACTCATCTTT. This rearrangement joins TRDV2 to TRDJ1, with TRDD3 matching 9 bases. TCRdb leaves out the J gene; it was filled in here by matching the DNA to germline. The V segment lost 0 bases and the J segment 5 bases; nucleotides outside the gene matches: 21. Germline-derived CDR1 and CDR2 are GEAIGNYY and EKD. This CDR3 contains 20 residues.

This clone was recorded a few times. TCRdb's protein, taken from a much larger clone, differs from this DNA's translation at residue 11, likely owing to a read error; the protein displayed comes from the DNA. The chain couples TRDV1 to TRDJ1; TRDD2 matches at 7 bases. TCRdb lists no J gene, so it was determined here by aligning the DNA to germline. Per germline, CDR1 TSWWSYY and CDR2 QGS. CDR3 length: 21 amino acids. The V segment lost 2 bases and the J segment 3 bases; nucleotides outside the gene matches: 24. The CDR3 DNA is TGTGCTCTTGGGGAATCCCCTTCCTTTAGCTGTTTTTGTACACTGGCCGATAAACTCATCTTT. It encodes CALGESPSFSCFCTLADKLIF.

On this clone: A far larger clone lies a single base away; this is likely a read error. The same CDR3 is also encoded by other DNA sequences in this sample. The chain has TRDV1 and TRDJ1; D is possibly TRDD2 (5 bases). Trimming shortened V by 8 bases and J by 0 bases, and 37 bases separated the two germline ends. The CDR3 loop spans 22 amino acids. Germline CDR1 reads TSWWSYY; CDR2 reads QGS. The CDR3 reads CALFTAPSYLRPTGSYTDKLIF. In nucleotides, the CDR3 is TGTGCTCTTTTTACCGCACCTTCTTACCTACGCCCTACGGGGTCCTACACCGATAAACTCATCTTT.

As concerns this clone: One base separates it from a far larger clone, so it is likely a read error. Additional DNA sequences in this sample encode the identical CDR3. The gene calls are TRDV1 and TRDJ1, with D unresolved. TCRdb is silent on the J gene; assignment here came from matching the DNA to germline. From germline, CDR1 is TSWWSYY and CDR2 QGS. The CDR3 length is 22 residues. The CDR3 DNA sequence: TGTGCCCTTGGGTTTCAACCGTCCACAGCGGTACTGAGGGTCTTTAAGACCGATAAACTCATCTTT. Protein product: CALGFQPSTAVLRVFKTDKLIF.

This clone turned up a few times. For this DNA, TCRdb reports the protein of a much larger clone, which diverges at residue 20, most likely from a read error; the protein presented here is translated directly from the DNA. CDR3 loop: CALGELGEYAGGYAYTDKLTF. The CDR3 DNA reads as TGTGCTCTTGGGGAACTTGGGGAGTACGCTGGGGGATACGCGTACACCGATAAACTCACCTTT. The chain combines TRDV1 with TRDJ1; 12 nucleotides align to TRDD3. Germline V gene lookup returns CDR1 TSWWSYY and CDR2 QGS. This CDR3 contains 21 residues.

This clone is medium-sized. This chain joins TRDV2 and TRDJ1; 11 bases align to TRDD3. This CDR3 spans 16 amino acids. Germline V gives CDR1 GEAIGNYY, CDR2 EKD. With V trimmed by 3 bases and J by 1 base, 6 bases remained unmatched. The CDR3 here is CACDPLGDTVTDKLIF. The CDR3 region has the DNA TGTGCCTGTGACCCTCTGGGGGATACCGTCACCGATAAACTCATCTTT.

This clone was observed a few times. Since a far larger clone is one base different, this is likely a read error. Additional DNA sequences in this sample encode the identical CDR3. J is TRDJ1 and V is TRDV2; TRDD3 agrees at 7 bases. The CDR3 has 19 residues. Germline V gives CDR1 GEAIGNYY, CDR2 EKD. This CDR3 is CACENIGGLGSFATDKLIF. Here the CDR3 DNA reads TGCGCCTGTGAAAATATCGGAGGACTGGGGTCCTTCGCCACCGATAAACTCATCTTT.

In this sample, this clone turned up a few times. A far larger clone differs by one base, so this is likely a read error. This CDR3 is also generated by other DNA sequences in the sample. The chain carries TRDV1 and TRDJ1; 8 bases line up with TRDD3. The CDR3 loop spans 17 amino acids. Germline V CDR1 and CDR2: TSWWSYY, QGS. The CDR3 protein is CALGERTLGDYTDKLIF. CDR3 bases: TGTGCGCTTGGGGAAAGAACTTTGGGGGATTACACCGATAAACTCATCTTT.

This clone was recorded at least ten times. A read error likely explains why the TCRdb protein, taken from a much larger clone, differs from this DNA's translation at residue 6; the protein shown is translated from the DNA. This rearrangement joins TRDV1 to TRDJ1; TRDD3 matches at 9 bases. This CDR3 has 18 amino acids. The ends lost 5 bases at V and 0 bases at J; junction bases unmatched: 13. Germline V gene lookup returns CDR1 TSWWSYY and CDR2 QGS. Here the CDR3 reads CALGFWPGGCYYTDKLIF. In nucleotides, the CDR3 is TGTGCTCTTGGGTTTTGGCCTGGGGGATGTTACTACACCGATAAACTCATCTTT.

As regards this clone: TCRdb's entry gives the protein of a much larger clone, which mismatches this DNA's translation at residue 10, likely from a read error; the protein reported here is translated from the DNA. This chain links TRDV1 with TRDJ1; TRDD2 might be the D (6 bases). The J gene was not available in TCRdb and was assigned here by matching the DNA to germline segments. CDR1 TSWWSYY and CDR2 QGS come from the germline V gene. The V end lost 0 bases, the J end lost 0 bases, and 20 bases lay between the germline ends. This CDR3 is built from 19 residues. CDR3 residues: CALGELSYQEDSYTDKLIF. The CDR3 coding sequence is TGTGCTCTTGGGGAACTATCCTACCAGGAGGATAGCTACACCGATAAACTCATCTTT.

Comment on this clone: A junction boundary mismatches the germline segment, possibly from a read error. J is TRDJ1 and V is TRDV1; TRDD3 matches at 7 bases. The CDR3 has 16 amino acids. Germline V CDR1 and CDR2: TSWWSYY, QGS. The CDR3 DNA follows: TGCTCTGGGAAGTGGATACGAGAGTCGTACACCGATAAACTCATCTTT. This gives the protein CSGKWIRESYTDKLIF.

This clone was observed a few times. A far larger clone is just one base off, so this is likely a read error. The V and J genes are TRDV1 and TRDJ1, with TRDD3 matching over 8 bases. Because TCRdb records no J gene, it was assigned here through a match of the DNA to germline. With V trimmed by 1 base and J by 0 bases, 16 bases remained unmatched. Per the germline V gene, CDR1 is TSWWSYY and CDR2 is QGS. The CDR3 consists of 20 residues. CDR3 amino acids: CALGEPRSLYWGVYTDKLIF. Here the CDR3 DNA reads TGTGCTCTTGGGGAACCTCGTAGCTTGTACTGGGGGGTGTACACCGATAAACTCATCTTT.

This clone was detected a few times. A far larger clone is one base from this, pointing to a likely read error. Other DNA sequences of this sample code for an identical CDR3. This chain links TRDV1 with TRDJ1; D perhaps matches TRDD3 (5 bases). Here the J gene came from matching the DNA to germline, since TCRdb omits it. CDR3 length: 20 amino acids. The germline gives CDR1 TSWWSYY, CDR2 QGS. The ends were cut back, 5 bases at V and 3 bases at J, with 31 bases in the middle. Written as DNA, the CDR3 is TGTGCTCTTGGGTCGAACGCGGCGAGAGCCTCGCCGCCGGGGGCCGATAAACTCATCTTT. Its protein is CALGSNAARASPPGADKLIF.

About this clone itself: TCRdb pairs this DNA with a much larger clone's protein that differs at residue 6, likely a read error; the protein shown was translated from the DNA. The V and J genes are TRDV2 and TRDJ1, with 7 bases fitting TRDD3. No J segment appears in TCRdb, so it was assigned here by matching the sequence to germline. V lost 4 bases and J lost 0; bases outside the gene matches: 7. This CDR3 region has 15 residues. From germline, CDR1 is GEAIGNYY and CDR2 EKD. CDR3 sequence: CACEPPGDYTDKLIF. The CDR3 region has the DNA TGTGCCTGTGAGCCTCCGGGGGATTACACCGATAAACTCATCTTT.

Many counts were recorded for this clone. Being one base from a much bigger clone, this may be a read error. The chain employs TRDV1 and TRDJ2; possible D gene TRDD3, 6 bases. V was cut by 9 bases and J by 7 bases, with 21 bases left in between. The CDR3 loop spans 15 amino acids. Germline CDR1 is TSWWSYY and CDR2 is QGS. The CDR3 DNA sequence: TGTGCTCTGACCTACGAAGGGATATCGAGAGCACAACTCTTCTTT. Protein sequence: CALTYEGISRAQLFF.

The table lists this clone with a few counts. TCRdb lists the protein of a much larger clone for this DNA, which differs at residue 9, so this is likely a read error; the protein given here is translated from the DNA itself. The rearrangement uses TRDV1 and TRDJ1, with 12 nucleotides matching TRDD3. The J gene, not given by TCRdb, was assigned here from a germline match of the nucleotide sequence. CDR1 TSWWSYY and CDR2 QGS come from the germline V gene. The CDR3 runs 21 residues. V shed 0 bases, J shed 3 bases, and the junction held 17 bases outside the gene matches. In nucleotides, the CDR3 is TGTGCTCTTGGGGAACTAGGTAGCCCGTCTACTGGGGGATACATCCCCGATAAACTCATCTTT. It translates to CALGELGSPSTGGYIPDKLIF.

Comment on this clone: A far larger clone is one base from this, pointing to a likely read error. Other nucleotide sequences in the sample specify the same CDR3. The rearrangement uses TRDV1 and TRDJ1; D is possibly TRDD3 (7 bases). No J segment appears in TCRdb, so it was assigned here by matching the sequence to germline. Looked up from germline, CDR1 is TSWWSYY and CDR2 is QGS. The CDR3 runs 25 residues. V gave up 3 bases and J gave up 5 bases, with 46 bases separating them. CDR3 sequence reads: CALGDRGVWSFPLGQGVPRTDKLIF. CDR3 DNA: TGTGCTCTTGGGGACAGAGGAGTTTGGTCCTTCCCACTGGGGCAAGGGGTTCCACGCACTGATAAACTCATCTTT.